These T cell receptor beta chains were read from a single sample in a study of CD4 T cells in relation to SARS-CoV-2 and coronaviruses. These TCRs are of unknown antigen specificity. Generated by immunoSEQ multiplex PCR, the TCRdb table keeps only in-frame clones and is missing some. This sample carries 30,000 to 40,000 clones, 77% of them seen once, and the ten largest clones take around 21%. Specimen: memory CD4+ T cells from PBMCs, cultured in vitro. The source of these receptors is an adult with COVID-19. CDR3s include the opening cysteine and the closing phenylalanine or tryptophan. The order of the fields is V gene, J gene, CDR3 protein.

>TRBV6-2/TRBV6-3|TRBJ1-5
CASSYSPNQPQHF
>TRBV6-6|TRBJ2-2
CASSYSTVNTGELFF
>TRBV7-2|TRBJ2-7
CASSLSGAGLFYEQYF
>TRBV19|TRBJ2-1
CASNPSRANEQFF
>TRBV6-5|TRBJ1-4
CASGGRGLEEKLFF
>TRBV20-1|TRBJ2-7
CSVGQRDEQYF
>TRBV10-3|TRBJ2-2
CAISSGTGGVIGGELFF
>TRBV3-1/TRBV3-2|TRBJ1-5
CASSPGVGTYQPQHF
>TRBV7-8|TRBJ2-7
CASSSEGRQMQYF
>TRBV18|TRBJ1-1
CASSPHRDTEAFF
>TRBV20-1|TRBJ2-1
CSASSRLAHYNEQFF
>TRBV4-1|TRBJ2-3
CASSQDGRGEGGTDTQYF
>TRBV10-1|TRBJ2-3
CASSDFPGGRSDTQYF
>TRBV20-1|TRBJ1-5
CSASNPAQGNNQPQHF